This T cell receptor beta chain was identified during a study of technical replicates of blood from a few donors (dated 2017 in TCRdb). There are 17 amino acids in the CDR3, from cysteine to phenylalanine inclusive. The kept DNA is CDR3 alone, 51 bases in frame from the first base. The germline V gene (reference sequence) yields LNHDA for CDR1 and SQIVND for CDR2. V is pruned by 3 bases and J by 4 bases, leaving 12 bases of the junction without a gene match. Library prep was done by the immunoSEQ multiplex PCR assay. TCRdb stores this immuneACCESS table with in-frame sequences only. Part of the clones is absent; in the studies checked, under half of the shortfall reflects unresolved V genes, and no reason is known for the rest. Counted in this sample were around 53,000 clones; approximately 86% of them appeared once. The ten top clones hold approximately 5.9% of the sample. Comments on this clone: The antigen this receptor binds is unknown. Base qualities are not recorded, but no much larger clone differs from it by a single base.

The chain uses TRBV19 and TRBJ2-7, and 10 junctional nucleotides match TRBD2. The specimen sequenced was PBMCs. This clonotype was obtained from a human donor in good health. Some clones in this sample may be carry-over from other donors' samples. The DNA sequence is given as TGTGCCAGTAGTATCAATCTGGCTAGCGGGAGTCTATACGAGCAGTACTTC. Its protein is CASSINLASGSLYEQYF.